The 21 T cell receptor beta chains in this list originate from one sample, sequenced in a study of response to subunit inactivated influenza vaccine. In TCRdb, the RT-PCR reads were re-called with MiXCR into one record per CDR3 protein. In the table there are approximately 700,000 distinct CDR3 sequences, around 13% of which are singletons. Material: PBMCs from blood, obtained less than 15 days before vaccination. The receptors stem from a man aged 50 to 60 who received an inactivated influenza vaccine.

This clonotype was counted between two and nine times. V and J are TRBV20-1 and TRBJ2-6; no clear D gene. This CDR3 comprises 14 residues. Germline CDR1 DFQATT, CDR2 SNEGSKA (reference sequence). The V end was cut by 6 bases, the J end by 2 bases, with 11 bases between. The CDR3 spells CSATAFAGANVLTF. The CDR3 nucleotides read TGCAGTGCCACCGCCTTTGCTGGGGCCAACGTCCTGACTTTC.

The genes are TRBV12-5 and TRBJ2-3; 7 nucleotides align to TRBD1. Germline V gene data show CDR1 as LGHNT and CDR2 as FRNRAP. The CDR3 has 15 amino acids. V dropped 6 bases and J dropped 8; count of bases not matched to a gene: 14. CDR3 nucleotide sequence: TGTGCTAGTGGCCGACAGGGTCATCCCAGGAGTACGCAGTATTTT. This codes for CASGRQGHPRSTQYF.

The V gene is TRBV7-9, the J gene TRBJ2-7, with 7 bases aligning to TRBD1. Trimming took 7 bases from V and 1 from J; bases not matched to a gene: 7. The germline gives CDR1 SEHNR, CDR2 FQNEAQ (reference sequence). This CDR3 has 14 residues. Here the CDR3 reads CASTTGVPSYEQYF. CDR3 DNA sequence: TGTGCCAGCACTACAGGGGTCCCATCCTACGAGCAGTACTTC.

This clonotype was found a few times. This rearrangement joins TRBV3-1 to TRBJ1-2, with D tentatively TRBD1 (5 bases). Germline values: CDR1 LGHDT, CDR2 YNNKEL (reference sequence). Trimming removed 2 bases from V and 0 bases from J, with 10 bases in between. The length of the CDR3 is 15 residues. CDR3 residues: CASSQTGRPNYGYTF. DNA of the CDR3: TGTGCCAGCAGCCAAACAGGACGTCCTAACTATGGCTACACCTTC.

This clonotype was recorded a few times. This rearrangement joins TRBV7-2 to TRBJ1-1; D gene uncertain. V was clipped by 2 bases and J by 0 bases, with 13 bases between them. The germline V gene encodes CDR1 SGHTA and CDR2 FQGNSA. The CDR3 has 16 residues. In DNA form, the CDR3 reads TGTGCCAGCAGCTTATTGGCAGGACTGATGAACACTGAAGCTTTCTTT. This encodes CASSLLAGLMNTEAFF.

V gene TRBV12-3 or TRBV12-4 combines with J gene TRBJ2-1, with 13 nucleotides matching TRBD2. Losses at the gene ends were 6 bases for V and 6 bases for J; bases not matched to a gene: 8. There are 16 residues in the CDR3. CDR3 DNA sequence: TGTGCCAGCAGGCCACTAGCGGGGGGGCTCGGCAATGAGCAGTTCTTC. It is translated as CASRPLAGGLGNEQFF.

The gene calls are TRBV20-1 and TRBJ2-1; TRBD2 matches at 9 bases. Germline V CDR1 and CDR2: DFQATT, SNEGSKA (reference sequence). The CDR3 spans 16 residues. V dropped 3 bases and J dropped 4; count of bases not matched to a gene: 10. CDR3 DNA: TGCAGTGCTAGGGGACTAGCAGGGGAACGGTACAATGAGCAGTTCTTC. It encodes CSARGLAGERYNEQFF.

This clonotype showed up many times. V and J are TRBV28 and TRBJ2-7; D perhaps matches TRBD1 (6 bases). Per the germline V gene, CDR1 is MDHEN and CDR2 is SYDVKM. Trimming removed 3 bases at V and 0 bases at J, with 15 bases between. There are 16 residues in the CDR3. This CDR3 is CASSLWSGVSSYEQYF. CDR3 DNA: TGTGCCAGCAGTTTGTGGTCAGGGGTCAGCTCCTACGAGCAGTACTTC.

This chain connects TRBV7-2 to TRBJ1-2; no clear D gene. The CDR3 contains 13 residues. CDR1 and CDR2 from the germline V gene are SGHTA and FQGNSA. V was pared by 2 bases and J by 7 bases, with 11 bases between. CDR3 DNA: TGTGCCAGCAGCTTAAGTACAACGCCTGGCTACACCTTC. This codes for CASSLSTTPGYTF.

The chain is built from TRBV2 and TRBJ2-5; 7 bases agree with TRBD1. Losses at the gene ends were 4 bases for V and 2 bases for J; bases not matched to a gene: 7. Per the germline V gene, CDR1 is SNHLY and CDR2 is FYNNEI. This CDR3 contains 15 residues. The DNA for the CDR3 is TGTGCCAGCAGTGTTCTGGGGACAGCTCAAGAGACCCAGTACTTC. Translated, it gives CASSVLGTAQETQYF.

The genes are TRBV29-1 and TRBJ1-1, with D hard to call. Per the germline V gene, CDR1 is SQVTM and CDR2 is ANQGSEA. Deletions cut 3 bases from V and 10 bases from J, with 18 bases between. The CDR3 has 13 amino acids. CDR3 DNA: TGCAGCGTTGAGGGGAGGGCCCGGGTGGGAGCTTTCTTT. Protein sequence: CSVEGRARVGAFF.

This clonotype was found many times. The chain combines TRBV3-1 with TRBJ2-4, with TRBD1 as a possible D gene (5 bases). This CDR3 spans 12 amino acids. V gave up 0 bases and J gave up 15 bases, with 12 bases separating them. Germline-derived CDR1 and CDR2 are LGHDT and YNNKEL (reference sequence). The CDR3 sequence: CASSQDSWGMYF. The CDR3 DNA is TGTGCCAGCAGCCAAGATTCCTGGGGCATGTACTTC.

V gene TRBV29-1 combines with J gene TRBJ2-6; D not resolved. Per germline, CDR1 SQVTM and CDR2 ANQGSEA. The CDR3 contains 11 residues. The DNA of the CDR3 is TGCCGCGCCTCTGGGGCCAACGTCCTGACTTTC. Residues: CRASGANVLTF.

Many counts were recorded for this clonotype. The chain recombines TRBV12-3 or TRBV12-4 with TRBJ2-7, with TRBD2 matching over 8 bases. The V segment lost 1 base and the J segment 2 bases; nucleotides outside the gene matches: 1. The CDR3 has 14 amino acids. CDR3 region: CASSLGTSTYEQYF. The CDR3 DNA sequence: TGTGCCAGCAGTTTAGGGACTAGCACCTACGAGCAGTACTTC.

The chain combines TRBV5-5 with TRBJ1-2; 11 positions match TRBD1. In germline, CDR1 is SGHKS, CDR2 YYEKEE (reference sequence). J gave up 4 bases and V 2 bases, and 7 bases lay outside the gene matches. The CDR3 loop spans 16 amino acids. The CDR3 sequence: CASSFGQGASSYGYTF. The CDR3 DNA sequence: TGTGCCAGCAGCTTTGGACAGGGGGCATCCTCCTATGGCTACACCTTC. The full variable domain, with the rest looked up from reference TRBV5-5 and TRBJ1-2, is DAGVTQSPTHLIKTRGQQVTLRCSPISGHKSVSWYQQVLGQGPQFIFQYYEKEERGRGNFPDRFSARQFPNYSSELNVNALLLGDSALYLCASSFGQGASSYGYTFGSGTRLTVV.

The genes are TRBV12-3 or TRBV12-4 and TRBJ2-7; 12 bases match TRBD2. V lost 1 base, J lost 5 bases, and 3 bases stayed unmatched. The CDR3 runs 15 residues. In DNA, the CDR3 is TGTGCCAGCAGTTTAGGACTAGCGGGAGAGAACGAGCAGTACTTC. Amino acid sequence: CASSLGLAGENEQYF.

There are a few counts of this clonotype. This chain uses TRBV28 with TRBJ2-7; D remains unclear. V lost 8 bases to trimming and J lost 3 bases, with 11 bases between them. Germline V gives CDR1 MDHEN, CDR2 SYDVKM. This CDR3 spans 12 amino acids. In DNA form, the CDR3 reads TGTGCCAGCCGCGAGCCCAACTACGAGCAGTACTTC. Amino acids: CASREPNYEQYF.

Ten or more counts support this clonotype. The gene calls are TRBV29-1 and TRBJ2-4; no definite D call. CDR1 is SQVTM and CDR2 is ANQGSEA in the germline V gene. The CDR3 consists of 13 residues. Trimming took off 4 bases at V and 0 bases at J, with 7 bases between the two ends. The CDR3 bases are TGCAGCGTTGTTACTCTAGCCAAAAACATTCAGTACTTC. Translating it yields CSVVTLAKNIQYF.

This clonotype occurred a few times. The chain has TRBV10-3 and TRBJ2-3, with a tentative D call TRBD1 (6 bases). The V end was cut by 3 bases, the J end by 5 bases, with 12 bases between. This CDR3 comprises 14 residues. Germline CDR1 is ENHRY and CDR2 is SYGVKD. Written as DNA, the CDR3 is TGTGCCATCAGTGACAGGGGATCTGGAGATACGCAGTATTTT. Residues: CAISDRGSGDTQYF.

The chain recombines TRBV3-1 with TRBJ1-5; D gene uncertain. The germline V gene encodes CDR1 LGHDT and CDR2 YNNKEL (reference sequence). The CDR3 runs to 16 residues. The V end was cut by 6 bases, the J end by 2 bases, with 17 bases between. CDR3 amino acids: CASRYPQDSGNQPQHF. The CDR3 DNA reads TGTGCCAGCAGATACCCCCAGGATTCGGGCAATCAGCCCCAGCATTTT.

The chain has TRBV28 and TRBJ2-7, with D possibly matching TRBD1 (6 bases). V lost 6 bases, J lost 4 bases, and 16 bases lay in between. The germline V gene encodes CDR1 MDHEN and CDR2 SYDVKM. This CDR3 comprises 14 residues. The CDR3 spells CASRPSQGVYEQYF. For the CDR3, the DNA is TGTGCCAGCAGACCATCACAGGGAGTGTACGAGCAGTACTTC.